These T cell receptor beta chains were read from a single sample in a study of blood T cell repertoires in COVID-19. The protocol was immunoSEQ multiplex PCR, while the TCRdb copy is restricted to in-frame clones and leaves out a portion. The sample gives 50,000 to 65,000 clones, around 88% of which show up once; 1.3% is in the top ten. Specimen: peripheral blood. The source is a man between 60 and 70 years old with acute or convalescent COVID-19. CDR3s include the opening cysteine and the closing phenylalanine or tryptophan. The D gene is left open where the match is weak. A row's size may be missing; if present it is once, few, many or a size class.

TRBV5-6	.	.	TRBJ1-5	CASSWGRGGQPQHF	TGTGCCAGCAGCTGGGGGAGGGGAGGACAGCCCCAGCATTTT
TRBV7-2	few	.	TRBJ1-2	CASSPSGGPQYGYTF	TGTGCCAGCAGCCCAAGCGGGGGGCCCCAGTATGGCTACACCTTC
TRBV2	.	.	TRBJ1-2	CASSEAMGARGYTF	TGTGCCAGCAGTGAAGCGATGGGGGCGCGCGGCTACACCTTC
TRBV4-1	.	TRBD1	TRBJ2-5	CASSQAYPGTGIQETQYF	TGCGCCAGCAGCCAAGCATATCCTGGGACAGGCATCCAAGAGACCCAGTACTTC
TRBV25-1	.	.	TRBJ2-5	CASTDEDRTETQYF	TGTGCCAGCACCGATGAAGACAGGACGGAGACCCAGTACTTC
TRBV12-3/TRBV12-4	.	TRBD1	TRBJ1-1	CASRETGGTEAFF	TGTGCCAGCAGAGAAACAGGGGGCACTGAAGCTTTCTTT
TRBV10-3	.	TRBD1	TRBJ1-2	CAINQGDYGYTF	TGTGCCATCAACCAGGGGGACTATGGCTACACCTTC
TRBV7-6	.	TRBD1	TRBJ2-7	CASSLGGTGGGEQYF	TGTGCCAGCAGCTTAGGTGGGACAGGAGGCGGAGAGCAGTACTTC
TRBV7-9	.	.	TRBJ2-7	CASSLVRGRGEYEQYF	TGTGCCAGCAGCTTGGTTCGGGGCAGGGGAGAATACGAGCAGTACTTC
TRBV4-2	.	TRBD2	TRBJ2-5	CASSQGARGGFQETQYF	TGTGCCAGCAGCCAAGGCGCGCGGGGGGGCTTCCAAGAGACCCAGTACTTC
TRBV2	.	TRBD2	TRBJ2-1	CASSTSGTYNEQFF	TGTGCCAGCAGTACTAGCGGGACATACAATGAGCAGTTCTTC
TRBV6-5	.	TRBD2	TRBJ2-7	CASSYTSGTYEQYF	TGTGCCAGCAGTTACACTAGCGGGACCTACGAGCAGTACTTC
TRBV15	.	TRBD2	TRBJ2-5	CATSRVLADETQYF	TGTGCCACCAGCAGAGTACTAGCGGATGAGACCCAGTACTTC
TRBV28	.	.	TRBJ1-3	CASSSAGISSGNTIYF	TGTGCCAGCAGTTCTGCAGGGATTTCTTCTGGAAACACCATATATTTT
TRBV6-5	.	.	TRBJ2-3	CASKQGITDTQYF	TGTGCCAGCAAACAGGGAATCACAGATACGCAGTATTTT
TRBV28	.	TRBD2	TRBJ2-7	CASSPGLAGYEQYF	TGTGCCAGCAGTCCGGGACTAGCGGGCTACGAGCAGTACTTC
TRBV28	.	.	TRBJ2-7	CASSSPLERGSSYEQYF	TGTGCCAGCAGTTCCCCCCTTGAGAGGGGGAGCTCCTACGAGCAGTACTTC
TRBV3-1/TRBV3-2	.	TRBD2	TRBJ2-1	CASSNFPGLASYNEQFF	TGTGCCAGCAGCAATTTCCCGGGACTAGCATCCTACAATGAGCAGTTCTTC
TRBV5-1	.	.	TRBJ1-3	CASSLDRSSGNTIYF	TGCGCCAGCAGCTTGGACAGGAGCTCTGGAAACACCATATATTTT
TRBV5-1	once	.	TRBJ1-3	CASSRDNGNTIYF	TGCGCCAGCAGCAGGGACAATGGAAACACCATATATTTT
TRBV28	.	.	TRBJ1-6	CASSVFSVNSPLHF	TGTGCCAGCAGTGTGTTCTCAGTGAATTCACCCCTCCACTTT
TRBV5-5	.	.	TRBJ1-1	CASSFTGGGNTEAFF	TGTGCCAGCAGCTTTACGGGGGGTGGGAACACTGAAGCTTTCTTT
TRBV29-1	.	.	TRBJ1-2	CSVDLAENHGYTF	TGCAGCGTTGATTTGGCAGAAAACCATGGCTACACCTTC
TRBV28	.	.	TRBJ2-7	CASSLPSAAYEQYF	TGTGCCAGCAGTTTACCTAGCGCGGCGTACGAGCAGTACTTC
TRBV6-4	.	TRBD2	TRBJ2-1	CASSDSTSGDLNEQFF	TGTGCCAGCAGTGACTCGACTAGCGGGGACTTAAATGAGCAGTTCTTC
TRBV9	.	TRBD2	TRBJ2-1	CASSVLADNEQFF	TGTGCCAGCAGCGTACTAGCGGACAATGAGCAGTTCTTC
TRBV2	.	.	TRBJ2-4	CASSPLQGDKNIQYF	TGTGCCAGCAGCCCCCTACAGGGTGACAAAAACATTCAGTACTTC
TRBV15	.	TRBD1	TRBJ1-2	CATSREGTGSYGYTF	TGTGCCACCAGCAGGGAGGGGACAGGGTCATATGGCTACACCTTC
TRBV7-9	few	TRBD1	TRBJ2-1	CASKQDRVSYNEQFF	TGTGCCAGCAAACAGGACAGGGTATCCTACAATGAGCAGTTCTTC